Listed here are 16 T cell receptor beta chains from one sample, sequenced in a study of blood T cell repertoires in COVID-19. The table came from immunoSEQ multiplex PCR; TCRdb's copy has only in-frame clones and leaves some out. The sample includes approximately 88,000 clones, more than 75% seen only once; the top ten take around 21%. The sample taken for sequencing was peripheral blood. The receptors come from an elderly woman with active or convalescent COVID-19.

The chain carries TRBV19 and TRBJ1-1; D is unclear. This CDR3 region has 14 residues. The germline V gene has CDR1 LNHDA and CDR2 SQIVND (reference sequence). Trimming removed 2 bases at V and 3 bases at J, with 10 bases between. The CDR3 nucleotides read TGTGCCAGTAGTATAAGTGGTCAGTACACTGAAGCTTTCTTT. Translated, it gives CASSISGQYTEAFF.

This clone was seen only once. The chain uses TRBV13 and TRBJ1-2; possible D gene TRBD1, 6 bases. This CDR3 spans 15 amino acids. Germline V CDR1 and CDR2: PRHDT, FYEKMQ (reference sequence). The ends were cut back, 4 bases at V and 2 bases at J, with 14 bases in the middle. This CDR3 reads CASSSRLDRNYGYTF. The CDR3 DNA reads TGTGCCAGCAGCTCCCGCCTGGACAGAAACTATGGCTACACCTTC.

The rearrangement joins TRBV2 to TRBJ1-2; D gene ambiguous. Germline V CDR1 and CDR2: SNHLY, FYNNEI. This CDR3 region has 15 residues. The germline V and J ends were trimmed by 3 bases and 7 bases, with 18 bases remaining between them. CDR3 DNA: TGTGCCAGCAGTGATAGTGTCCCGGGTCCTTTTGGCTACACCTTC. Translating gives CASSDSVPGPFGYTF.

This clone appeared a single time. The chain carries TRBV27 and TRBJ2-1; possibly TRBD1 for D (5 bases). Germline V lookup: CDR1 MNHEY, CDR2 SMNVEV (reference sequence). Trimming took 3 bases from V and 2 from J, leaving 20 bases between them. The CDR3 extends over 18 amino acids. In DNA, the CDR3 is TGTGCCAGCAGTTTCGGTGCGGTTCGGACAAATCCCTACAATGAGCAGTTCTTC. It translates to CASSFGAVRTNPYNEQFF.

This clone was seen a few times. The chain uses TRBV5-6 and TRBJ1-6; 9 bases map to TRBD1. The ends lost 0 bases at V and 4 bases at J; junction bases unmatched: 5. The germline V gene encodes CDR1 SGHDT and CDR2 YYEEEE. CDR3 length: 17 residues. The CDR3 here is CASSLDPTGGYNSPLHF. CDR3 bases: TGTGCCAGCAGCTTGGACCCGACAGGGGGGTATAATTCACCCCTCCACTTT.

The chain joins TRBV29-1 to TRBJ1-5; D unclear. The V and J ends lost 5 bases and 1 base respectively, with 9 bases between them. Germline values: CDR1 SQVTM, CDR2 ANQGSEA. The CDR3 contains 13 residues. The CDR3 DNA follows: TGCAGCGTTCGCGTCGGGAGCAATCAGCCCCAGCATTTT. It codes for CSVRVGSNQPQHF.

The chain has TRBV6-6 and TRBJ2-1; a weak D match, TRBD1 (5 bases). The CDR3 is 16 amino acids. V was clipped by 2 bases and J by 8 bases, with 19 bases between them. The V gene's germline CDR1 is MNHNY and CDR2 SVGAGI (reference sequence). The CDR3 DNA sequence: TGTGCCAGCAGTTACCCCCCCGGCAGGGTGAACCATGAGCAGTTCTTC. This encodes CASSYPPGRVNHEQFF.

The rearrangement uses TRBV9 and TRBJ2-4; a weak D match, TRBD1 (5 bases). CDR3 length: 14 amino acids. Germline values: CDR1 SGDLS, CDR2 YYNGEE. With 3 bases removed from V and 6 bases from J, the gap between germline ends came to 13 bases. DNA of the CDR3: TGTGCCAGCAGCGCCCAGGGTCGAGGAAACATTCAGTACTTC. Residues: CASSAQGRGNIQYF. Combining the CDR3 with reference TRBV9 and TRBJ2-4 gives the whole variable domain DSGVTQTPKHLITATGQRVTLRCSPRSGDLSVYWYQQSLDQGLQFLIQYYNGEERAKGNILERFSAQQFPDLHSELNLSSLELGDSALYFCASSAQGRGNIQYFGAGTRLSVL.

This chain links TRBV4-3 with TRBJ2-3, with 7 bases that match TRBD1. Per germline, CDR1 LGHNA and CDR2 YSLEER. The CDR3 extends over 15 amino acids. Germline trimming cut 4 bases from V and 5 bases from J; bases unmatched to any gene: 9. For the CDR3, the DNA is TGCGCCAGCAGCCCAACGGGGCCAGGGGGAGATACGCAGTATTTT. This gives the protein CASSPTGPGGDTQYF.

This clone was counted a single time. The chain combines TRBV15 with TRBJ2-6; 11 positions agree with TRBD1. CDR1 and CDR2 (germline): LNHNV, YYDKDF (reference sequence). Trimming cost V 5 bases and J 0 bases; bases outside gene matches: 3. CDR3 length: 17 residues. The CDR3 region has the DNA TGTGCCACCAGCGGGGGACAGGGGGTCTCTGGGGCCAACGTCCTGACTTTC. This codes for CATSGGQGVSGANVLTF.

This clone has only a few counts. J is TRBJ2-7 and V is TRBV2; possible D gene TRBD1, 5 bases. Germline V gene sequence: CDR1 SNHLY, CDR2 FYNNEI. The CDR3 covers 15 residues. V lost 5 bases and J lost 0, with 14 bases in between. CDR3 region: CASSLIQDPSYEQYF. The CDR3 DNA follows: TGTGCCAGCAGTTTAATACAGGATCCCTCCTACGAGCAGTACTTC.

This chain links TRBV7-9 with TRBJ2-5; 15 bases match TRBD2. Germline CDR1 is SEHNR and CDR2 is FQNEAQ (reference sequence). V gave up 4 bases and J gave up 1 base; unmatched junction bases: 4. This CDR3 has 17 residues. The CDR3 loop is CASSSRTSGGAQETQYF. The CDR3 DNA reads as TGTGCCAGCAGCTCGCGGACTAGCGGGGGGGCCCAAGAGACCCAGTACTTC.

The CDR3 here is CASGTAFSNQPQHF. The CDR3 nucleotides are TGTGCCAGTGGGACAGCCTTTAGCAATCAGCCCCAGCATTTT. The chain links TRBV19 to TRBJ1-5; 7 nucleotides agree with TRBD1. The trim removed 8 bases at V and 0 bases at J, leaving 4 bases unmatched. The germline V gene encodes CDR1 LNHDA and CDR2 SQIVND (reference sequence). The CDR3 runs to 14 residues.

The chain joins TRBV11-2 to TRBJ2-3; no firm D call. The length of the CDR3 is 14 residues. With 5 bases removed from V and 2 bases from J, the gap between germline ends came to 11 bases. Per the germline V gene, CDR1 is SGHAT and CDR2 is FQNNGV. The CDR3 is CASSPTDLTDTQYF. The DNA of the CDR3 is TGTGCCAGCAGCCCCACAGACCTCACAGATACGCAGTATTTT.

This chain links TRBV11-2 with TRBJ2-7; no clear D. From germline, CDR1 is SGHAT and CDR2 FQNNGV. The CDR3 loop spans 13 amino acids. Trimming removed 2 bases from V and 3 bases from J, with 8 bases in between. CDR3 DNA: TGTGCCAGCAGCTTATATCCGGTCTACGAGCAGTACTTC. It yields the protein CASSLYPVYEQYF. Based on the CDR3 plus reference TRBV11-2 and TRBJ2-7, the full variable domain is EAGVAQSPRYKIIEKRQSVAFWCNPISGHATLYWYQQILGQGPKLLIQFQNNGVVDDSQLPKDRFSAERLKGVDSTLKIQPAKLEDSAVYLCASSLYPVYEQYFGPGTRLTVT.

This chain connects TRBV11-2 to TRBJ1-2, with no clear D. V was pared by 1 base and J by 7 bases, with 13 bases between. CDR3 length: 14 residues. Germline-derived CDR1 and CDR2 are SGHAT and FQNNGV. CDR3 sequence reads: CASSLGSSLVGYTF. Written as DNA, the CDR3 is TGTGCCAGCAGCTTAGGTTCAAGCCTCGTTGGCTACACCTTC.